The clone carrying this T cell receptor (beta chain) ranks as medium-sized. Libraries were prepared by immunoSEQ multiplex PCR; TCRdb keeps only in-frame clonotypes and omits some of them. Of roughly 45,000 clones in the sample, approximately 92% were seen once. The sample originates from a study of T cell changes during pregnancy in multiple sclerosis. Trimming stripped 1 base from V and 1 base from J, with 4 bases between. The length of the CDR3 is 14 residues. Germline-derived CDR1 and CDR2 are SGHDN and FVKESK. The source was CD8+ T cells from peripheral blood mononuclear cells, collected after pregnancy. This clonotype originated in a female donor with multiple sclerosis, enrolled in a pregnancy study. This rearrangement joins TRBV14 to TRBJ2-2; D unclear. The CDR3 here is CASSQVQNTGELFF. The CDR3 bases are TGTGCCAGCAGCCAAGTACAGAACACCGGGGAGCTGTTTTTT.